This T cell receptor beta chain was documented in a study of OX40 agonist ivuxolimab in advanced cancers. Study information: Patients receiving dose escalation had hepatocellular carcinoma, melanoma, renal cell or head and neck cancer. Partial responses were observed in three patients, of whom one had hepatocellular carcinoma and two had cutaneous melanoma.

V lost 5 bases and J 2 bases, leaving 6 bases between the germline ends. The CDR3 has 12 amino acids. Germline V CDR1 and CDR2: SEHNR, FQNEAQ (reference sequence). Produced via immunoSEQ multiplex PCR; TCRdb's table is partial and in-frame only. This table has 50,000 to 65,000 clones, about 87% appearing once. The chain employs TRBV7-9 and TRBJ1-2; D remains ambiguous. Sequencing was performed on CD4+ or CD8+ T cells sorted from blood, taken in a trial of the OX40 agonist ivuxolimab. The clonotype comes from an adult with an advanced solid tumor such as melanoma, head and neck, liver or kidney cancer. The chain's CDR3 is CASSLVNYGYTF. For the CDR3, the DNA is TGTGCCAGCAGCCTAGTAAACTATGGCTACACCTTC.